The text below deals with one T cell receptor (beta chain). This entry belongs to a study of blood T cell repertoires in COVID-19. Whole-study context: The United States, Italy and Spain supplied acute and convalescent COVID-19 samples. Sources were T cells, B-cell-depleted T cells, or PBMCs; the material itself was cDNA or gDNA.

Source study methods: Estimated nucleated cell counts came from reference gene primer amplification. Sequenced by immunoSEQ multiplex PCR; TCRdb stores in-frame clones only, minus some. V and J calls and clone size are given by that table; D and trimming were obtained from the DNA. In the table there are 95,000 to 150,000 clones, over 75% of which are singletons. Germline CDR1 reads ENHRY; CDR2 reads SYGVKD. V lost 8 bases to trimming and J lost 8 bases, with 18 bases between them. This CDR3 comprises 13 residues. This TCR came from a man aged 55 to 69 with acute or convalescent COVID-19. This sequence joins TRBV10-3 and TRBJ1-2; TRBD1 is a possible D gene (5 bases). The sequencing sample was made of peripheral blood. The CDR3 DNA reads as TGTGCCATCGTTACGGACACGGAGGGAGGCTACACCTTC. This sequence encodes CAIVTDTEGGYTF.